This T cell receptor beta chain appears in the sequencing data of a study of cytomegalovirus exposure and HLA in healthy donors. The V end was cut by 0 bases, the J end by 2 bases, with 11 bases between. The length of the CDR3 is 15 residues. Germline CDR1 and CDR2: SQVTM and ANQGSEA. The PCR ran on 60 Vbeta and 13 Jbeta primers. Profiled with immunoSEQ multiplex PCR; TCRdb holds only in-frame clones, not every one. The sample yields approximately 160,000 clones, 70% seen once. Sequenced: PBMCs. The sequence was collected from a man between 18 and 35 years old in good health and CMV-seropositive. The rearrangement joins TRBV29-1 to TRBJ2-1; tentatively, D is TRBD1 (5 bases). This CDR3 reads CSVEDQGAPYNEQFF. In DNA form, the CDR3 reads TGCAGCGTTGAAGATCAGGGTGCCCCCTACAATGAGCAGTTCTTC.